A single TCR beta chain is shown here with its context. Its antigen is undetermined. These data come from a study of cytomegalovirus exposure and HLA in healthy donors. The V end lost 4 bases, the J end lost 0 bases, and 11 bases lay between the germline ends. Germline V gene sequence: CDR1 SSHAT, CDR2 FNYEAQ (reference sequence). The CDR3 extends over 15 amino acids. Study-level results: The study put 150 to 200 TCR beta chains on its list as cytomegalovirus-associated.

The PCR was carried out with 60 Vbeta primers and 13 Jbeta primers. The table came from immunoSEQ multiplex PCR; TCRdb's copy has only in-frame clones and leaves some out. Among roughly 110,000 clones listed, approximately 82% were seen once. Sequencing was done on a sample of PBMCs. This chain links TRBV7-7 with TRBJ2-3, with D possibly TRBD1 on 6 matching bases. The sequence came from a man aged 35 to 55 in good health and CMV-seronegative. The CDR3: CASSSTGASTDTQYF. The CDR3 DNA reads TGTGCCAGCAGCTCGACAGGAGCTAGCACAGATACGCAGTATTTT. The variable domain in full, completed from reference TRBV7-7 and TRBJ2-3, reads GAGVSQSPRYKVTKRGQDVTLRCDPISSHATLYWYQQALGQGPEFLTYFNYEAQPDKSGLPSDRFSAERPEGSISTLTIQRTEQRDSAMYRCASSSTGASTDTQYFGPGTRLTVL.